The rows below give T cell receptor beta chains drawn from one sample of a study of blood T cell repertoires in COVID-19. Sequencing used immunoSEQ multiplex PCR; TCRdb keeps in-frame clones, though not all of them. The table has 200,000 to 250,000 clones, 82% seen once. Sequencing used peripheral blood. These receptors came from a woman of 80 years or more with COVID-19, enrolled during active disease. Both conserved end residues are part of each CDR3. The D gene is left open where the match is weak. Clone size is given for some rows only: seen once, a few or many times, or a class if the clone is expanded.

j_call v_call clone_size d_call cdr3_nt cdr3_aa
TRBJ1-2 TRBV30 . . TGTGCCTGGAGTGTACGGGAAAACTATGGCTACACCTTC CAWSVRENYGYTF
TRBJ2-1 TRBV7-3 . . TGTGCCAGTACCGAGGATGGGTGGAACTCCTACAATGAGCAGTTCTTC CASTEDGWNSYNEQFF
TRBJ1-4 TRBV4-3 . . TGCGCACCGAGCGGGGCGGGGACCCTTAATGAAAAACTGTTTTTT CAPSGAGTLNEKLFF
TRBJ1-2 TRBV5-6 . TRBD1 TGTGCCAGCAGCTTGAGGGGGACAGGGGTTGGTAACTATGGCTACACCTTC CASSLRGTGVGNYGYTF
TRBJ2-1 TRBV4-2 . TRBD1 TGTGCCAGCAGCCAATACTACCAGGGGGATATTTACAATGAGCAGTTCTTC CASSQYYQGDIYNEQFF
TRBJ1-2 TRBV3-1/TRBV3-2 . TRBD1 TGTGCCAGCAGCCAGGGACAGGGGGATGGCTACACCTTC CASSQGQGDGYTF
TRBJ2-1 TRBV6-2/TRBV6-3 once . TGTGCCAGCAGTTACGACAGACAGCGCCAGACCTACAATGAGCAGTTCTTC CASSYDRQRQTYNEQFF
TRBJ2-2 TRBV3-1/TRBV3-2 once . TGTGCCAGCAGCCAGGTAGCGCCTACTACCACCGGGGAGCTGTTTTTT CASSQVAPTTTGELFF
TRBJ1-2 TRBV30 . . TGTGCCTGGAGTAAGCAGGGGCCTTATGGCTACACCTTC CAWSKQGPYGYTF
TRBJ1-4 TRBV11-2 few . TGTGCCAGCAGCAATATAGAAGGGGGACTGTTTTTT CASSNIEGGLFF
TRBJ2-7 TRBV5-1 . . TGCGCCAGCAGCTTACTCGGCGGGTCGGGCGAGCAGTACTTC CASSLLGGSGEQYF
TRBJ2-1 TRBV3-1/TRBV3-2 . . TGTGCCAGCAGCCAAGATCACAGGCCTTGGAATGAGCAGTTCTTC CASSQDHRPWNEQFF
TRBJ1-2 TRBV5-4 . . TGTGCCAGCAGTTACCTTCAGGGGCGGTATGGCTACACCTTC CASSYLQGRYGYTF
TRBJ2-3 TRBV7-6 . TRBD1 TGTGCCAGCAGCTTCGGACAGGGTAAGGGCACAGATACGCAGTATTTT CASSFGQGKGTDTQYF
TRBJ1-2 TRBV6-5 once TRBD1 TGTGCCAGCAGCAGTTTAACAGGGGGCTATGGCTACACCTTC CASSSLTGGYGYTF
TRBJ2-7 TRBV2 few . TGTGCCAGCATTCGCAGGGTCACCCCTACCTCGGGCTACGAGCAGTACTTC CASIRRVTPTSGYEQYF
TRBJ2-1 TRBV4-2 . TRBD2 TGTGCCAGCAGCCGCGGGACTAGTGATTACAATGAGCAGTTCTTC CASSRGTSDYNEQFF
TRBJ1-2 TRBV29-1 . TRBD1 TGCAGCGTTGAACCTCGAGGACAGGGGGCGGCCTATGGCTACACCTTC CSVEPRGQGAAYGYTF
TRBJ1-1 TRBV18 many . TGTGCCAGCTCACCTGACAGAGAACAAGAAGCTTTCTTT CASSPDREQEAFF
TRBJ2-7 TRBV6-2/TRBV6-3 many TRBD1 TGTGCCAGCAGCTTACTAGCACCGGGACAGGGAGGCGAGCAGTACTTC CASSLLAPGQGGEQYF
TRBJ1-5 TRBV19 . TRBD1 TGTGCCAGTAGTCCCGGGGGGACAGGGGGCGATCAGCCCCAGCATTTT CASSPGGTGGDQPQHF
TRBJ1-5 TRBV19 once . TGTGCCACCACAGGGAGGGGACCCCAGCATTTT CATTGRGPQHF
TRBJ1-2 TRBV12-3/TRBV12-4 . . TGTGCCAGCAGATTGACAGATTTCAATGGCTACACCTTC CASRLTDFNGYTF
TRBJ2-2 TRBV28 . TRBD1 TGTGCCAGCGCCACGAGAGGGACAGGGACCACCGGGGAGCTGTTTTTT CASATRGTGTTGELFF
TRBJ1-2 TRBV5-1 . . TGCGCCAGCAGCTTGGGTCAGACATTTGGCTATGGCTACACCTTC CASSLGQTFGYGYTF
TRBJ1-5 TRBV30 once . TGTGCCTGGAGTCCTGGCCACGGGGGACAGCCCCAGCATTTT CAWSPGHGGQPQHF
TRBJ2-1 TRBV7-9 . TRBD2 TGTGCCAGCAGCCCCGCGATAGCGGGGAACAATGAGCAGTTCTTC CASSPAIAGNNEQFF
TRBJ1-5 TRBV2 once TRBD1 TGTGCCAGCAGCGCCAGACGGGACAGGGGGAATCAGCCCCAGCATTTT CASSARRDRGNQPQHF
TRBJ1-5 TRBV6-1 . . TGTGCCAGCAGTGAGAATAGGGGGGGGCAGCCCCAGCATTTT CASSENRGGQPQHF
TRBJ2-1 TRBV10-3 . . TGTGCCATCAGCGGGGTGAGCTCCTACAATGAGCAGTTCTTC CAISGVSSYNEQFF
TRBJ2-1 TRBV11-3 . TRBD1 TGTGCCAGCAGCTTAGGGGGACAGGGAGGCAATGAGCAGTTCTTC CASSLGGQGGNEQFF
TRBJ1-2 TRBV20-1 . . TGCAGTGCTAGTCAGGACCCTGGGGCCTATGGCTACACCTTC CSASQDPGAYGYTF
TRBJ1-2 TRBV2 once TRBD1 TGTGCCACCGTACAGGGGGTTTACTATGGCTACACCTTC CATVQGVYYGYTF
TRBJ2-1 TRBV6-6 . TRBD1 TGTGCCAGCAGTTCCCGGGACAGGACTTACAATGAGCAGTTCTTC CASSSRDRTYNEQFF
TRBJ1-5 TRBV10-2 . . TGCGCCAGCGGGGGGACGGGGGGCAATCAGCCCCAGCATTTT CASGGTGGNQPQHF
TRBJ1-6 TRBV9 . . TGTGCCAGCAGCGTAGGACAGGCCTATAATTCACCCCTCCACTTT CASSVGQAYNSPLHF
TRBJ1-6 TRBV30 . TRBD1 TGTGCCTGGAGTCGCGACAGGGGTAATTCACCCCTCCACTTT CAWSRDRGNSPLHF
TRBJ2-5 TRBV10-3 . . TGTGCCATCAGTGAGAGGGGGTCCGAGGAGACCCAGTACTTC CAISERGSEETQYF
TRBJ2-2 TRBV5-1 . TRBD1 TGCGCCAGTGGGGACAGGGGTGTCACCGGGGAGCTGTTTTTT CASGDRGVTGELFF